These T cell receptor beta chains were read from a single sample in a study of graft-versus-host responses after intestinal transplantation. Repertoires were generated with immunoSEQ multiplex PCR, while TCRdb's copy carries only in-frame clones and drops some. The table has 100,000 to 120,000 clones, roughly 95% seen once. These receptors' antigens are unknown. Sample: unstimulated CD8+ T cells sorted from spleen or lymph node cells, taken before intestinal transplant. Every receptor here comes from a human donor who received an intestinal transplant. The CDR3 runs from the conserved cysteine through the conserved F or W. D genes are given only for firm matches. Clone size, where shown, is once, few, many, or a class for clones that have expanded.

.	TRBV9	TRBJ2-5	.	CASSVGGGTETQYF	TGTGCCAGCAGCGTAGGGGGCGGTACAGAGACCCAGTACTTC
TRBD2	TRBV27	TRBJ2-1	.	CASSALTSGRQFF	TGTGCCAGCAGTGCCCTCACTAGCGGGAGGCAGTTCTTC
.	TRBV10-2	TRBJ1-1	.	CASGGTEAFF	TGCGCCAGCGGGGGAACTGAAGCTTTCTTT
TRBD2	TRBV29-1	TRBJ2-7	.	CSVGTSGRYEQYF	TGCAGCGTTGGGACTAGCGGGAGGTACGAGCAGTACTTC
TRBD1	TRBV28	TRBJ2-3	once	CASSPGQVTDTQYF	TGTGCCAGCAGCCCGGGACAGGTCACAGATACGCAGTATTTT
TRBD1	TRBV6-5	TRBJ1-2	.	CASSYSEGAGYTF	TGTGCCAGCAGTTACTCTGAGGGGGCTGGCTACACCTTC
.	TRBV9	TRBJ1-1	.	CASSQGWNTEAFF	TGTGCCAGCAGCCAGGGGTGGAACACTGAAGCTTTCTTT
TRBD1	TRBV29-1	TRBJ1-2	.	CSVVADRGFQGYTF	TGCAGCGTTGTGGCGGACAGGGGGTTTCAGGGCTACACCTTC
.	TRBV11-2	TRBJ1-1	.	CASSLWDAQEAFF	TGTGCCAGCAGCTTGTGGGACGCCCAGGAGGCTTTCTTT
TRBD1	TRBV30	TRBJ2-7	.	CAWSDRGYEQYF	TGTGCCTGGAGTGACAGGGGGTACGAGCAGTACTTC
.	TRBV2	TRBJ1-3	.	CASSGPGHLLDSGNTIYF	TGTGCCAGCAGTGGACCGGGACACCTCCTAGACTCTGGAAACACCATATATTTT